This record covers a single TCR beta chain. Its cognate antigen is unknown. Diagnoses rested on clinical symptoms, serum thyroxine and TRAb, thyroid ultrasound and orbital computed tomography. Germline trimming cut 11 bases from V and 5 bases from J; bases unmatched to any gene: 11. Germline-derived CDR1 and CDR2 are ENHRY and SYGVKD. The CDR3 consists of 13 residues. Amplified TCR beta CDR3 regions derived from RNA transcripts. The TCR CDR3 was amplified in a first-round RT-PCR using the HTBI primer set. A single record per CDR3 protein comes from TCRdb applying MiXCR to the multiplex PCR reads. Among more than 500,000 distinct CDR3 sequences listed, 35% to 50% were seen once. This sample is part of a study of T cells in Graves' hyperthyroidism and ophthalmopathy. Study findings and constraints: A 13 V-J signature model discriminated ophthalmopathy versus stable hyperthyroidism. Most thyroid clonotypes expanded above 0.001 were also detected in blood. A median 6.5 months before onset, the model predicted ophthalmopathy.

The receptor was isolated from an adult woman with Graves' disease, either hyperthyroidism or ophthalmopathy (not recorded which). The chain is built from TRBV10-3 and TRBJ2-7; TRBD1 matches 8 bases. What was sequenced was peripheral blood or thyroid tissue (not recorded which). CDR3 in amino acids: CAARGGQGNEQYF. The CDR3 DNA follows: TGTGCCGCTAGGGGAGGACAGGGTAACGAGCAGTACTTC.